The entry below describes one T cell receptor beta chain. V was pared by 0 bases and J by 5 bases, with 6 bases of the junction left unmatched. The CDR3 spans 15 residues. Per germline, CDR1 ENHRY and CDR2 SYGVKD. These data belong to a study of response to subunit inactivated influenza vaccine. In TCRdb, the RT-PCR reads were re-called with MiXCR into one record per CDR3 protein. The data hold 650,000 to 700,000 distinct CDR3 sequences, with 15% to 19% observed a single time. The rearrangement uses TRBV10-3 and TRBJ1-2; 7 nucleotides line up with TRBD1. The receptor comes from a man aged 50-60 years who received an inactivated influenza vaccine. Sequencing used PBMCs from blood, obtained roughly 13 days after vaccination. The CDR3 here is CAISESTGTAYGYTF. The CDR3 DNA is TGTGCCATCAGTGAGTCTACTGGGACAGCTTATGGCTACACCTTC.